The 15 T cell receptor beta chains below were found in one sample sequenced in a study of CXCR3-negative and CXCR3-positive naive CD8 T cells. The libraries of TRB cDNA were constructed through 5' RACE using UMI labels. TCRdb reprocessed the 5' RACE reads, with one entry per CDR3 protein and no DNA. This sample's table has around 60,000 distinct CDR3 sequences. Sequencing was carried out using naive CXCR3- CD8+ T cells from blood. Subset specified: CD45RO-CCR7+CD27+CD95- naive CD8+ T cells lacking CXCR3 (TNR3-). Receptors were obtained from a human donor in good health. Some clones in this sample may be carry-over from other donors' samples.

The chain employs TRBV27 and TRBJ1-1; TCRdb proposes TRBD1, but this gene call is untestable without DNA. The CDR3 runs to 17 residues. Germline V gene sequence: CDR1 MNHEY, CDR2 SMNVEV (reference sequence). CDR3: CASSATGRGQLNTEAFF.

This chain connects TRBV27 to TRBJ2-7; TCRdb names TRBD1, which stays unverified in the absence of DNA. The CDR3 has 14 residues. Germline CDR1 is MNHEY and CDR2 is SMNVEV (reference sequence). The CDR3 sequence: CASSSRGTAYEQYF.

The J gene is TRBJ1-5, the V gene TRBV29-1; TCRdb names TRBD1, which stays unverified in the absence of DNA. Germline V gene data show CDR1 as SQVTM and CDR2 as ANQGSEA. The CDR3 contains 13 residues. The CDR3 loop reads CSAGGGAYQPQHF.

The chain uses TRBV28 and TRBJ2-4. The CDR3 runs 14 residues. CDR1 is MDHEN and CDR2 is SYDVKM in the germline V gene. The CDR3 sequence is CASSQGVAKNIQYF.

This sequence joins TRBV27 and TRBJ1-5. The CDR3 spans 14 residues. The V gene's germline CDR1 is MNHEY and CDR2 SMNVEV (reference sequence). The CDR3 loop is CASSLEARSQPQHF.

The gene calls are TRBV7-2 and TRBJ2-2; TCRdb proposes TRBD1, but this gene call is untestable without DNA. The V gene's germline CDR1 is SGHTA and CDR2 FQGNSA. This CDR3 contains 14 residues. This chain's CDR3 is CASSAFGGTGELFF. Variable domain in full (rest from reference TRBV7-2 and TRBJ2-2): GAGVSQSPSNKVTEKGKDVELRCDPISGHTALYWYRQSLGQGLEFLIYFQGNSAPDKSGLPSDRFSAERTGGSVSTLTIQRTQQEDSAVYLCASSAFGGTGELFFGEGSRLTVL.

The chain is built from TRBV7-9 and TRBJ2-1; without DNA, the TCRdb call of TRBD1 cannot be checked. Germline V lookup: CDR1 SEHNR, CDR2 FQNEAQ (reference sequence). The CDR3 is 16 residues long. The CDR3 is CASSLAGQSSYNEQFF.

Considering frequency, this clonotype is medium-sized (0.01 to 0.1%). The V and J genes are TRBV6-2 or TRBV6-3 and TRBJ2-7; without DNA, the TCRdb call of TRBD1 cannot be checked. CDR3 length: 13 residues. The germline V gene encodes CDR1 MNHEY and CDR2 SVGEGT. This CDR3 reads CASVSGGSYEQYF.

The V and J genes are TRBV15 and TRBJ2-7; TCRdb indicates TRBD1, and absent DNA this call remains unverified. The CDR3 consists of 14 residues. Germline V lookup: CDR1 LNHNV, CDR2 YYDKDF (reference sequence). CDR3 sequence reads: CATSDDGTGSEQYF.

The gene calls are TRBV14 and TRBJ2-3; TCRdb calls TRBD1, which cannot be checked without DNA. Germline V CDR1 and CDR2: SGHDN, FVKESK. The CDR3 covers 15 residues. CDR3 protein: CASSQTGGASDTQYF.

V is TRBV29-1 and J is TRBJ1-2; the D call from TCRdb, TRBD1, cannot be confirmed without DNA. CDR3 size: 13 residues. Germline CDR1 reads SQVTM; CDR2 reads ANQGSEA. Here the CDR3 reads CSVRGTDIYGYTF.

This chain links TRBV5-1 with TRBJ2-7; TCRdb's D gene call, TRBD1, goes unchecked for lack of DNA. CDR1 and CDR2 (germline): SGHRS, YFSETQ. The CDR3 is 14 residues long. The CDR3 sequence is CASSLRTGFYEQYF. The variable domain in full, with the rest retrieved from reference TRBV5-1 and TRBJ2-7, is KAGVTQTPRYLIKTRGQQVTLSCSPISGHRSVSWYQQTPGQGLQFLFEYFSETQRNKGNFPGRFSGRQFSNSRSEMNVSTLELGDSALYLCASSLRTGFYEQYFGPGTRLTVT.

The chain combines TRBV19 with TRBJ2-3; TCRdb lists TRBD1, though no DNA is available to test this call. CDR3 size: 17 residues. CDR1 and CDR2 from the germline V gene are LNHDA and SQIVND (reference sequence). CDR3 amino acids: CASSIGLRDRWEDTQYF.

The V call is TRBV20-1, the J call TRBJ2-1; with no DNA, the TCRdb D assignment of TRBD1 cannot be verified. CDR1 and CDR2 from the germline V gene are DFQATT and SNEGSKA (reference sequence). The CDR3 sequence is 14 residues long. The CDR3 spells CSAPTGTIYNEQFF.

The V and J genes are TRBV6-5 and TRBJ2-1. The CDR3 runs 13 residues. Germline V lookup: CDR1 MNHEY, CDR2 SVGAGI. The CDR3 sequence: CASSYSGRNEQFF.